This T cell receptor beta chain originates from a study of T cell responses to AZD1222 COVID-19 vaccine. Study in general: The analysis combined second doses at about 4 or about 12 weeks. Study observations and caveats: Dominant CD4 TCR responses targeted spike regions 160-218 and 743-854. Repertoire sampling was restricted to post-peak T cell response timepoints.

V was pared by 6 bases and J by 5 bases, with 19 bases between. The CDR3 contains 15 residues. Germline V gene lookup returns CDR1 LNHDA and CDR2 SQIVND (reference sequence). With respect to this clone: Antigen specificity is unknown.

TCRdb keeps only in-frame clones here, not all; method: immunoSEQ multiplex PCR. The sample has about 99,000 clones, roughly 90% seen once; the top ten hold roughly a sixth. The material sequenced was peripheral blood, taken on day 0 of AZD1222 vaccination. The rearrangement uses TRBV19 and TRBJ1-1; D is unclear. The receptor's source is an adult in good health. The CDR3 reads CASRPGISRGTEAFF. The CDR3 DNA follows: TGTGCCAGTAGACCAGGCATATCCCGGGGAACTGAAGCTTTCTTT.